The 5 T cell receptor beta chains in this list originate from one sample, sequenced in a study of identical twins. TCRdb redid the calling of the 5' RACE reads with MiXCR, one entry per CDR3 protein. The sample consists of 210,000 or so distinct CDR3 sequences, 15% to 20% of them appearing once. These sequences were also reported in another study, on T cells expressing NK-cell markers.

Sequenced input: CD8+ T cells sorted from blood. These TCRs come from a woman aged 18-29 years in good health.

This chain uses TRBV12-3 or TRBV12-4 with TRBJ2-1; 11 nucleotides line up with TRBD2. With V trimmed by 4 bases and J by 7 bases, 6 bases remained unmatched. The CDR3 is made up of 15 amino acids. The CDR3 nucleotides read TGTGCCAGCAGTTCCTCCGGGACTAGCGGTAATGAGCAGTTCTTC. Residues: CASSSSGTSGNEQFF.

With regard to this clonotype: One end of the junction varies from germline; a read error may be responsible. The gene calls are TRBV6-6 and TRBJ2-3, with no clear D. From germline, CDR1 is MNHNY and CDR2 SVGAGI (reference sequence). The CDR3 has 13 residues. The DNA of the CDR3 is TGTGCCAGCAGCCACGTTAGCACAGATACGCTGTATTTT. It translates to CASSHVSTDTLYF.

V gene TRBV5-5 combines with J gene TRBJ2-2; tentatively, D is TRBD2 (6 bases). CDR1 SGHKS and CDR2 YYEKEE come from the germline V gene (reference sequence). The CDR3 has 15 amino acids. V was shortened by 5 bases and J by 7 bases, with 18 bases between the two germline ends. CDR3 sequence: CASRQRAPGGGELFF. CDR3 DNA sequence: TGTGCCAGCAGGCAAAGGGCCCCCGGGGGCGGGGAGCTGTTTTTT.

This clonotype has only one observation. The chain is built from TRBV5-6 and TRBJ2-3, with TRBD1 as a possible D gene (6 bases). The V end lost 4 bases, the J end lost 10 bases, and 10 bases lay between the germline ends. The germline CDR1 and CDR2 sequences are SGHDT and YYEEEE. This CDR3 is built from 11 residues. CDR3: CASSESGAQYF. The CDR3 nucleotides are TGTGCCAGCAGCGAGTCAGGGGCGCAGTATTTT.

The CDR3 region has the DNA TGCAGTGCTAGACTAGCGGGAGAAGGCGAGACCCAGTACTTC. This codes for CSARLAGEGETQYF. This chain links TRBV20-1 with TRBJ2-5; 10 bases align to TRBD2. The length of the CDR3 is 14 residues. Germline-derived CDR1 and CDR2 are DFQATT and SNEGSKA (reference sequence). V was clipped by 2 bases and J by 5 bases; unmatched bases: 5.